Sequencing of this T cell receptor beta chain was carried out in a study of cytotoxic CD8 clonotypes in ibrutinib-treated CLL. About the research overall: Partial response occurred in around 24 patients and complete response in 2; at median about 70 months, approximately 14 remained remitted and approximately twelve progressed. The response samples were taken once patients had been treated for a median of roughly 12 months, range 6 to 36.

About this clone: Its target is unknown.

Whole-study results and caveats: Under therapy, public clonotypes either contracted or stayed stable, and they were uncommon. Baseline levels of clonality went above those of age-matched healthy donors and moved with circulating CD8+ T-cell counts.

V dropped 0 bases and J dropped 6 bases, with 7 bases sitting between them. Looked up from germline, CDR1 is SGHDT and CDR2 is YYEEEE. The CDR3 length is 12 residues. Method: immunoSEQ multiplex PCR; TCRdb's copy keeps in-frame clones and lacks some. Of 65,000 to 80,000 clones in the sample, roughly 80% were seen once. This specimen consisted of PBMCs, obtained after 24 months of ibrutinib treatment. This receptor was taken from a human donor with chronic lymphocytic leukemia. The chain combines TRBV5-6 with TRBJ2-7, with unresolved D. The CDR3 region is CASSLDPGEQYF. The CDR3 DNA reads TGTGCCAGCAGCTTGGATCCGGGCGAGCAGTACTTC. The entire variable domain, with the rest obtained from reference TRBV5-6 and TRBJ2-7, is as follows: DAGVTQSPTHLIKTRGQQVTLRCSPKSGHDTVSWYQQALGQGPQFIFQYYEEEERQRGNFPDRFSGHQFPNYSSELNVNALLLGDSALYLCASSLDPGEQYFGPGTRLTVT.